This T cell receptor beta chain was sequenced in a study of patients and donors after allogeneic stem cell transplantation. J gave up 2 bases and V 1 base, and 5 bases lay outside the gene matches. CDR1 is SGHRS, CDR2 YFSETQ, per germline. The CDR3 is 15 residues long. TCRdb processed the RT-PCR reads anew with MiXCR; each CDR3 protein has one entry. The sample consists of tens of thousands of distinct CDR3 sequences, roughly 52% of them appearing once. The specimen was blood, either unsorted or a sorted T cell fraction (not recorded which). The receptor's source is a human donor who was either an allogeneic HSCT recipient or a stem cell or donor lymphocyte infusion donor (not recorded which). It is not recorded whose cells these are; they may come from a transplant donor. This chain joins TRBV5-1 and TRBJ1-1; 7 bases align to TRBD1. The CDR3 nucleotides read TGCGCCAGCAGCTTGCAGGGGGGTCTAAACACTGAAGCTTTCTTT. Its protein product is CASSLQGGLNTEAFF.